The subject of this entry is one T cell receptor beta chain. The data were produced by immunoSEQ multiplex PCR, yet TCRdb's version contains in-frame clones alone and is incomplete. The data show under 85,000 clones, with more than 85% seen just once and less than 0.75% held by the top ten. The sample belongs to a study of OX40 agonist ivuxolimab in advanced cancers. With baseline, cycle 4 day 1, and cycle 7 day 1 as timepoints, blood was sampled. The V gene lost 7 bases and the J gene lost 7 bases, with 11 bases spanning the gap. The CDR3 is 12 amino acids. CDR1 and CDR2 (germline): SNHLY, FYNNEI. The chain joins TRBV2 to TRBJ1-5; no clear D gene. The sample in question was CD4+ or CD8+ T cells sorted from blood, obtained in a trial of the OX40 agonist ivuxolimab. The TCR originated in an adult with an advanced solid tumor such as melanoma, head and neck, liver or kidney cancer. In nucleotides, the CDR3 is TGTGCCAGCACACACGACGGGCAGCCCCAGCATTTT. Translating it yields CASTHDGQPQHF.